The rows below give T cell receptor beta chains drawn from one sample of a study of response to subunit inactivated influenza vaccine. TCRdb reprocessed the RT-PCR reads via MiXCR and lists one record per CDR3 protein. The repertoire holds approximately 700,000 distinct CDR3 sequences, approximately 14% seen once, with more than 9% in the top ten. Sequences were derived from PBMCs from blood, sampled approximately 13 days after vaccination. The source is a man aged 45 to 65 who received an inactivated influenza vaccine. The CDR3 runs from the conserved cysteine through the conserved F or W. The D gene is left open where the match is weak. Clone size appears in some rows only: once, few, many, or a class for an expanded clone.

cdr3_aa: CASSFVGGLKETQYF
cdr3_nt: TGTGCCAGCAGCTTTGTGGGTGGCCTAAAAGAGACCCAGTACTTC
clone_size: NA
j_call: TRBJ2-5
v_call: TRBV7-8
d_call: NA

cdr3_aa: CASSLVPGQETQYF
cdr3_nt: TGTGCCAGCAGCTTGGTCCCGGGCCAAGAGACCCAGTACTTC
clone_size: few
j_call: TRBJ2-5
v_call: TRBV5-5
d_call: NA

cdr3_aa: CASSPTGGSNYGYTF
cdr3_nt: TGTGCCAGCAGTCCAACCGGCGGGTCTAACTATGGCTACACCTTC
clone_size: many
j_call: TRBJ1-2
v_call: TRBV12-3/TRBV12-4
d_call: NA

cdr3_aa: CASSLDTLYEQYF
cdr3_nt: TGTGCCAGCAGCTTGGACACCCTGTACGAGCAGTACTTC
clone_size: NA
j_call: TRBJ2-7
v_call: TRBV7-8
d_call: NA

cdr3_aa: CSARMSPLGELFF
cdr3_nt: TGCAGTGCTAGGATGAGTCCGCTCGGGGAGCTGTTTTTT
clone_size: few
j_call: TRBJ2-2
v_call: TRBV20-1
d_call: NA

cdr3_aa: CASSLSSGVPSTDTQYF
cdr3_nt: TGTGCCAGCAGTTTAAGTAGCGGGGTTCCTAGCACAGATACGCAGTATTTT
clone_size: NA
j_call: TRBJ2-3
v_call: TRBV12-3/TRBV12-4
d_call: TRBD2

cdr3_aa: CASSLVSSGRPRPHEQFF
cdr3_nt: TGCGCCAGCAGCTTGGTGTCTAGCGGGAGACCCAGGCCGCATGAGCAGTTCTTC
clone_size: few
j_call: TRBJ2-1
v_call: TRBV5-1
d_call: TRBD2

cdr3_aa: CASTWTGARNTEAFF
cdr3_nt: TGTGCCAGCACTTGGACAGGGGCCCGGAACACTGAAGCTTTCTTT
clone_size: NA
j_call: TRBJ1-1
v_call: TRBV4-2
d_call: TRBD1

cdr3_aa: CASSPRVQGEQYF
cdr3_nt: TGCGCCAGCAGCCCCCGCGTACAGGGGGAGCAGTACTTC
clone_size: few
j_call: TRBJ2-7
v_call: TRBV4-1
d_call: TRBD1

cdr3_aa: CASSQIQSSYNEQFF
cdr3_nt: TGTGCCAGCTCCCAGATCCAAAGCTCCTACAATGAGCAGTTCTTC
clone_size: NA
j_call: TRBJ2-1
v_call: TRBV18
d_call: NA

cdr3_aa: CASSLPGAYYNEQFF
cdr3_nt: TGTGCCAGCAGCTTACCAGGGGCTTACTACAATGAGCAGTTCTTC
clone_size: many
j_call: TRBJ2-1
v_call: TRBV7-9
d_call: NA

cdr3_aa: CASSHRDGYTEAFF
cdr3_nt: TGTGCCAGCAGCCACCGGGACGGATACACTGAAGCTTTCTTT
clone_size: many
j_call: TRBJ1-1
v_call: TRBV5-6
d_call: NA

cdr3_aa: CASSQDPGYGANVLTF
cdr3_nt: TGTGCCAGCAGCCAAGATCCGGGGTATGGGGCCAACGTCCTGACTTTC
clone_size: NA
j_call: TRBJ2-6
v_call: TRBV3-1
d_call: NA

cdr3_aa: CAISGGPQRKVTGELFF
cdr3_nt: TGTGCCATCAGTGGGGGGCCACAAAGAAAAGTAACCGGGGAGCTGTTTTTT
clone_size: few
j_call: TRBJ2-2
v_call: TRBV10-3
d_call: NA

cdr3_aa: CASSTPGKATEAFF
cdr3_nt: TGTGCCAGCAGTACCCCGGGGAAGGCCACTGAAGCTTTCTTT
clone_size: many
j_call: TRBJ1-1
v_call: TRBV12-3/TRBV12-4
d_call: NA

cdr3_aa: CASSKLLTGVSTDTQYF
cdr3_nt: TGTGCCAGCAGCAAGCTACTGACAGGGGTTAGCACAGATACGCAGTATTTT
clone_size: few
j_call: TRBJ2-3
v_call: TRBV7-6
d_call: TRBD1

cdr3_aa: CASSLFSGGDQETQYF
cdr3_nt: TGCGCCAGCAGCTTGTTCAGCGGCGGGGACCAAGAGACCCAGTACTTC
clone_size: many
j_call: TRBJ2-5
v_call: TRBV5-1
d_call: NA

cdr3_aa: CSARNDRGSNEKLFF
cdr3_nt: TGCAGTGCTAGAAATGACAGGGGGAGTAATGAAAAACTGTTTTTT
clone_size: few
j_call: TRBJ1-4
v_call: TRBV20-1
d_call: TRBD1

cdr3_aa: CASSFSGQLQSSNQPQHF
cdr3_nt: TGTGCCAGCAGTTTTTCCGGACAGTTACAATCTAGCAATCAGCCCCAGCATTTT
clone_size: few
j_call: TRBJ1-5
v_call: TRBV28
d_call: NA

cdr3_aa: CATSRDLGKTEAFF
cdr3_nt: TGTGCCACCAGCAGAGACCTGGGGAAAACTGAAGCTTTCTTT
clone_size: few
j_call: TRBJ1-1
v_call: TRBV15
d_call: NA

cdr3_aa: CASSGGVEQFF
cdr3_nt: TGTGCCAGCAGCGGGGGAGTTGAGCAGTTCTTC
clone_size: NA
j_call: TRBJ2-1
v_call: TRBV11-2
d_call: NA

cdr3_aa: CASTLLDSSPNEQFF
cdr3_nt: TGTGCCAGCACCTTACTAGACTCGTCCCCCAATGAGCAGTTCTTC
clone_size: few
j_call: TRBJ2-1
v_call: TRBV12-3/TRBV12-4
d_call: NA

cdr3_aa: CAWRAWGRYNEQFF
cdr3_nt: TGTGCCTGGAGGGCTTGGGGTCGGTACAATGAGCAGTTCTTC
clone_size: few
j_call: TRBJ2-1
v_call: TRBV30
d_call: NA

cdr3_aa: CASSLGPGLNTGELFF
cdr3_nt: TGTGCCAGCAGTTTAGGTCCAGGCCTGAACACCGGGGAGCTGTTTTTT
clone_size: few
j_call: TRBJ2-2
v_call: TRBV27
d_call: NA

cdr3_aa: CASSPLAAEVTEAFF
cdr3_nt: TGTGCCAGCAGCCCCCTGGCGGCAGAGGTCACTGAAGCTTTCTTT
clone_size: NA
j_call: TRBJ1-1
v_call: TRBV5-6
d_call: NA

cdr3_aa: CASSDRLAGVPDTQYF
cdr3_nt: TGTGCCAGCAGTGACAGACTAGCGGGGGTGCCAGATACGCAGTATTTT
clone_size: NA
j_call: TRBJ2-3
v_call: TRBV6-1
d_call: TRBD2

cdr3_aa: CSARDYTLTDTQYF
cdr3_nt: TGCAGTGCTAGGGACTACACATTGACAGATACGCAGTATTTT
clone_size: few
j_call: TRBJ2-3
v_call: TRBV20-1
d_call: NA

cdr3_aa: CASSLYRAPVPSSYNEQFF
cdr3_nt: TGTGCCAGCAGCTTATACAGGGCCCCGGTCCCAAGCTCCTACAATGAGCAGTTCTTC
clone_size: NA
j_call: TRBJ2-1
v_call: TRBV11-2
d_call: NA

cdr3_aa: CSVIQNPGPTTGELFF
cdr3_nt: TGCAGCGTAATACAAAATCCCGGACCAACTACCGGGGAGCTGTTTTTT
clone_size: many
j_call: TRBJ2-2
v_call: TRBV29-1
d_call: NA

cdr3_aa: CASSREGQSSYNSPLHF
cdr3_nt: TGCGCCAGCAGCCGGGAGGGACAGAGCTCCTATAATTCACCCCTCCACTTT
clone_size: NA
j_call: TRBJ1-6
v_call: TRBV5-1
d_call: TRBD1

cdr3_aa: CASSLYGDTEAFF
cdr3_nt: TGTGCCAGCAGTTTATACGGAGACACTGAAGCTTTCTTT
clone_size: NA
j_call: TRBJ1-1
v_call: TRBV27
d_call: NA

cdr3_aa: CASSLNRFQSVVREQYF
cdr3_nt: TGTGCCAGCAGTTTAAATCGGTTTCAATCGGTTGTTCGCGAGCAGTACTTC
clone_size: NA
j_call: TRBJ2-7
v_call: TRBV28
d_call: NA

cdr3_aa: CSARDHRETQYF
cdr3_nt: TGCAGTGCTAGAGATCATCGAGAGACCCAGTACTTC
clone_size: NA
j_call: TRBJ2-5
v_call: TRBV20-1
d_call: NA

cdr3_aa: CAISEEGGTYEQYF
cdr3_nt: TGTGCCATCAGTGAAGAGGGGGGGACCTACGAGCAGTACTTC
clone_size: few
j_call: TRBJ2-7
v_call: TRBV10-3
d_call: NA

cdr3_aa: CSARTGGAFYEQYF
cdr3_nt: TGCAGCGCCCGGACAGGGGGCGCTTTCTACGAGCAGTACTTC
clone_size: few
j_call: TRBJ2-7
v_call: TRBV29-1
d_call: TRBD1

cdr3_aa: CSARDVTGGTSTDTQYF
cdr3_nt: TGCAGTGCTAGAGATGTGACGGGGGGGACGAGCACAGATACGCAGTATTTT
clone_size: NA
j_call: TRBJ2-3
v_call: TRBV20-1
d_call: TRBD2

cdr3_aa: CASSPIGGPAYEQYF
cdr3_nt: TGTGCCAGCAGCCCTATCGGGGGGCCAGCCTACGAGCAGTACTTC
clone_size: few
j_call: TRBJ2-7
v_call: TRBV7-6
d_call: NA

cdr3_aa: CASRPPRLGTDLNYGYTF
cdr3_nt: TGTGCCAGCAGACCGCCTCGTCTAGGGACAGACCTTAACTATGGCTACACCTTC
clone_size: few
j_call: TRBJ1-2
v_call: TRBV11-1
d_call: TRBD1

cdr3_aa: CASSTRQGADTGELFF
cdr3_nt: TGTGCCAGCTCAACTCGCCAAGGGGCGGACACCGGGGAGCTGTTTTTT
clone_size: few
j_call: TRBJ2-2
v_call: TRBV7-2
d_call: NA

cdr3_aa: CSARDTRRVEKLFF
cdr3_nt: TGCAGTGCTAGAGATACTCGGAGGGTTGAAAAACTGTTTTTT
clone_size: NA
j_call: TRBJ1-4
v_call: TRBV20-1
d_call: NA

cdr3_aa: CASSDEGRSTDTQYF
cdr3_nt: TGTGCCAGCAGCGACGAAGGACGGAGCACAGATACGCAGTATTTT
clone_size: NA
j_call: TRBJ2-3
v_call: TRBV7-9
d_call: NA

cdr3_aa: CATSRDPRTYEQYF
cdr3_nt: TGTGCCACCAGCAGAGATCCCCGAACCTACGAGCAGTACTTC
clone_size: NA
j_call: TRBJ2-7
v_call: TRBV15
d_call: NA

cdr3_aa: CASSQGTSGGYTF
cdr3_nt: TGTGCCAGCAGCCAAGGAACATCCGGTGGCTACACCTTC
clone_size: few
j_call: TRBJ1-2
v_call: TRBV3-1
d_call: NA

cdr3_aa: CASSFNGYSNQPQHF
cdr3_nt: TGTGCCAGCAGTTTCAACGGCTATAGCAATCAGCCCCAGCATTTT
clone_size: NA
j_call: TRBJ1-5
v_call: TRBV27
d_call: NA

cdr3_aa: CASSMGLVETQYF
cdr3_nt: TGTGCCAGCAGCATGGGACTAGTGGAGACCCAGTACTTC
clone_size: many
j_call: TRBJ2-5
v_call: TRBV7-2
d_call: TRBD2

cdr3_aa: CASSLAGSSYNEQFF
cdr3_nt: TGTGCCAGCAGTTTAGCCGGGAGCTCCTACAATGAGCAGTTCTTC
clone_size: many
j_call: TRBJ2-1
v_call: TRBV5-1
d_call: NA

cdr3_aa: CSLEGGGKMNTEAFF
cdr3_nt: TGCAGCCTTGAAGGGGGCGGAAAGATGAACACTGAAGCTTTCTTT
clone_size: NA
j_call: TRBJ1-1
v_call: TRBV29-1
d_call: TRBD1